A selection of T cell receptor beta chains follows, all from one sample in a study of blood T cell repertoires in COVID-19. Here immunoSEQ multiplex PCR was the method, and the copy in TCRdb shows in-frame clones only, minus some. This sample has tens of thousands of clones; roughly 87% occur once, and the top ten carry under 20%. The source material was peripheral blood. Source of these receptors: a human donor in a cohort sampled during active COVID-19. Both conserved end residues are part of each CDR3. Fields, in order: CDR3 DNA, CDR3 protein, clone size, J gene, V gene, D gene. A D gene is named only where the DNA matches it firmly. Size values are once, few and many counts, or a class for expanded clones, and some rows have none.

cdr3_nt: TGCGCCAGCAGCCAAGATAGGAGGGGGCGAGACTACGAGCAGTACTTC; cdr3_aa: CASSQDRRGRDYEQYF; clone_size: few; j_call: TRBJ2-7; v_call: TRBV4-1; d_call: NA
cdr3_nt: TGTGCCAGTAGACCTACTAGCGGGGGACCGTGGACCCAGTACTTC; cdr3_aa: CASRPTSGGPWTQYF; clone_size: once; j_call: TRBJ2-5; v_call: TRBV19; d_call: TRBD2
cdr3_nt: TGTGCCAGTAGTATTATGGAACTAGCTATGGAGGAGCTGTTTTTT; cdr3_aa: CASSIMELAMEELFF; clone_size: NA; j_call: TRBJ2-2; v_call: TRBV19; d_call: NA
cdr3_nt: TGTGCCAGCAGCCCCTCCAGGGTCCCCGGGTATGGCTACACCTTC; cdr3_aa: CASSPSRVPGYGYTF; clone_size: NA; j_call: TRBJ1-2; v_call: TRBV7-2; d_call: NA
cdr3_nt: TGCAGCGCCTATCGGGACACCGCAGGGATAGCTTTCTTT; cdr3_aa: CSAYRDTAGIAFF; clone_size: few; j_call: TRBJ1-1; v_call: TRBV29-1; d_call: NA
cdr3_nt: TGTGCCAGCAGCTATCCAGCGGGGAGGGAGACCCAGTACTTC; cdr3_aa: CASSYPAGRETQYF; clone_size: NA; j_call: TRBJ2-5; v_call: TRBV5-5; d_call: TRBD2
cdr3_nt: TGTGCCAGCAGTACCCGGGGGGCAGCAGGGGGCTACACCTTC; cdr3_aa: CASSTRGAAGGYTF; clone_size: NA; j_call: TRBJ1-2; v_call: TRBV27; d_call: NA
cdr3_nt: TGTGCCAGCAGCGGACAGTTCACCGGGGAGCTGTTTTTT; cdr3_aa: CASSGQFTGELFF; clone_size: few; j_call: TRBJ2-2; v_call: TRBV9; d_call: NA
cdr3_nt: TGTGCCAGCAGCTTAAGCGGCCGGGGGACCCAGTACTTC; cdr3_aa: CASSLSGRGTQYF; clone_size: NA; j_call: TRBJ2-5; v_call: TRBV7-8; d_call: NA
cdr3_nt: TGCAGCGTGGGGGACAGGTACTATGGCTACACCTTC; cdr3_aa: CSVGDRYYGYTF; clone_size: few; j_call: TRBJ1-2; v_call: TRBV29-1; d_call: TRBD1
cdr3_nt: TGTGCCAGCAGCTTATTGCGGCTGGGGAGCTCTGGAAACACCATATATTTT; cdr3_aa: CASSLLRLGSSGNTIYF; clone_size: once; j_call: TRBJ1-3; v_call: TRBV7-9; d_call: NA
cdr3_nt: TGCGCCAGCAGCTTGGACAGGGGGAGGACTGAAGCTTTCTTT; cdr3_aa: CASSLDRGRTEAFF; clone_size: NA; j_call: TRBJ1-1; v_call: TRBV5-1; d_call: TRBD1
cdr3_nt: TGCGCCAGCAGTCGGACAGAAGCCTACGAGCAGTACTTC; cdr3_aa: CASSRTEAYEQYF; clone_size: NA; j_call: TRBJ2-7; v_call: TRBV5-1; d_call: NA
cdr3_nt: TGTGCCAGCAGCGTAGATAGGGGGAACACTGAAGCTTTCTTT; cdr3_aa: CASSVDRGNTEAFF; clone_size: NA; j_call: TRBJ1-1; v_call: TRBV6-5; d_call: NA
cdr3_nt: TGTGCCAGCAGCTTGGGGCAGGGGAACTACGAGCAGTACTTC; cdr3_aa: CASSLGQGNYEQYF; clone_size: NA; j_call: TRBJ2-7; v_call: TRBV5-4; d_call: NA
cdr3_nt: TGTGCCTGGAGGGAGACAGGGTATTACGAGCAGTACTTC; cdr3_aa: CAWRETGYYEQYF; clone_size: few; j_call: TRBJ2-7; v_call: TRBV30; d_call: TRBD1
cdr3_nt: TGTGCCAGCAGTCGTCGACAGACCCCTGAAGCTTTCTTT; cdr3_aa: CASSRRQTPEAFF; clone_size: NA; j_call: TRBJ1-1; v_call: TRBV6-5; d_call: NA
cdr3_nt: TGTGCCAGCAGCACCCACAGGGGGCGATCGGGAAACACCATATATTTT; cdr3_aa: CASSTHRGRSGNTIYF; clone_size: NA; j_call: TRBJ1-3; v_call: TRBV7-2; d_call: TRBD1
cdr3_nt: TGTGCCAGCAGCTTTATCCGCGGCAGTAGCGAGCAGTACTTC; cdr3_aa: CASSFIRGSSEQYF; clone_size: NA; j_call: TRBJ2-7; v_call: TRBV11-2; d_call: NA
cdr3_nt: TGCGCCAGCAGCCAGTCCGGGACTAGCGGGGGGGCGAATGAGCAGTTCTTC; cdr3_aa: CASSQSGTSGGANEQFF; clone_size: NA; j_call: TRBJ2-1; v_call: TRBV4-3; d_call: TRBD2
cdr3_nt: TGTGCCAGTAGCAGACAGGGGGCCAGGCAAGAGACCCAGTACTTC; cdr3_aa: CASSRQGARQETQYF; clone_size: NA; j_call: TRBJ2-5; v_call: TRBV19; d_call: TRBD1
cdr3_nt: TGTGCCAGCAGCTCCCTGTGGGGACAGCAAGAGACCCAGTACTTC; cdr3_aa: CASSSLWGQQETQYF; clone_size: NA; j_call: TRBJ2-5; v_call: TRBV7-2; d_call: TRBD1
cdr3_nt: TGTGCCTGGAGTGTATCTAGCGGGGGCGGGGAGACCCAGTACTTC; cdr3_aa: CAWSVSSGGGETQYF; clone_size: NA; j_call: TRBJ2-5; v_call: TRBV30; d_call: TRBD2
cdr3_nt: TGTGCCAGCAGCTTAACGCGACTTGGTGACCCGGGTCGGGCTTTCTTT; cdr3_aa: CASSLTRLGDPGRAFF; clone_size: NA; j_call: TRBJ1-1; v_call: TRBV7-9; d_call: NA
cdr3_nt: TGCGCCAGCAGCTTAGGGGGGAACACCGGGGAGCTGTTTTTT; cdr3_aa: CASSLGGNTGELFF; clone_size: NA; j_call: TRBJ2-2; v_call: TRBV5-1; d_call: NA
cdr3_nt: TGTGCCAGCAGCTGGACTAGCGGGGGTGAATACGAGCAGTACTTC; cdr3_aa: CASSWTSGGEYEQYF; clone_size: NA; j_call: TRBJ2-7; v_call: TRBV7-2; d_call: TRBD2
cdr3_nt: TGTGCCAGCAGCCAAGAGAGGGACAGGGCGGACACTGAAGCTTTCTTT; cdr3_aa: CASSQERDRADTEAFF; clone_size: NA; j_call: TRBJ1-1; v_call: TRBV4-2; d_call: TRBD1
cdr3_nt: TGTGCCAGCAGTTGGCCCGGACAGGGGGCCGACGAGCAGTACTTC; cdr3_aa: CASSWPGQGADEQYF; clone_size: NA; j_call: TRBJ2-7; v_call: TRBV6-2/TRBV6-3; d_call: TRBD1
cdr3_nt: TGTGCCACCGCGTCAGGGTGGATGAACACTGAAGCTTTCTTT; cdr3_aa: CATASGWMNTEAFF; clone_size: NA; j_call: TRBJ1-1; v_call: TRBV2; d_call: NA
cdr3_nt: TGTGCCAGCAGCTTAGCGGGCCTGAGGGATTCACCCCTCCACTTT; cdr3_aa: CASSLAGLRDSPLHF; clone_size: NA; j_call: TRBJ1-6; v_call: TRBV7-8; d_call: NA
cdr3_nt: TGCGCCAGCAGCTTGGCCCCAGCGGGGGGGGGAGAGACCCAGTACTTC; cdr3_aa: CASSLAPAGGGETQYF; clone_size: NA; j_call: TRBJ2-5; v_call: TRBV5-1; d_call: TRBD2
cdr3_nt: TGTGCCAGCGCAAGGGCGGGGGGTAAATCAGATACGCAGTATTTT; cdr3_aa: CASARAGGKSDTQYF; clone_size: NA; j_call: TRBJ2-3; v_call: TRBV7-2; d_call: TRBD2
cdr3_nt: TGTGCCAGCAGCCGAGCCGGGACAGGGAACTACGAGCAGTACTTC; cdr3_aa: CASSRAGTGNYEQYF; clone_size: NA; j_call: TRBJ2-7; v_call: TRBV6-5; d_call: TRBD1
cdr3_nt: TGTGCCAGCAGCCCCTGGGACAGACAAGAGACCCAGTACTTC; cdr3_aa: CASSPWDRQETQYF; clone_size: NA; j_call: TRBJ2-5; v_call: TRBV7-9; d_call: TRBD1
cdr3_nt: TGTGCCGGGGGGACCGGGGAGCTGTTTTTT; cdr3_aa: CAGGTGELFF; clone_size: few; j_call: TRBJ2-2; v_call: TRBV30; d_call: NA
cdr3_nt: TGTGCCAGCAGCGCGGGACTAGCGGGGGCCTACGAGCAGTACTTC; cdr3_aa: CASSAGLAGAYEQYF; clone_size: NA; j_call: TRBJ2-7; v_call: TRBV3-1/TRBV3-2; d_call: TRBD2
cdr3_nt: TGTGCCAGCAGTGACCGACGACATATCTACGAGCAGTACTTC; cdr3_aa: CASSDRRHIYEQYF; clone_size: once; j_call: TRBJ2-7; v_call: TRBV6-1; d_call: NA
cdr3_nt: TGTGCCAGCAGTTTGAACAGGGGGCATGAGCAGTACTTC; cdr3_aa: CASSLNRGHEQYF; clone_size: NA; j_call: TRBJ2-7; v_call: TRBV2; d_call: TRBD1
cdr3_nt: TGTGCCAGCAGCGTAGACGAGGGTAACTATGGCTACACCTTC; cdr3_aa: CASSVDEGNYGYTF; clone_size: few; j_call: TRBJ1-2; v_call: TRBV9; d_call: NA
cdr3_nt: TGTGCCAGCAGAACTAGCGGGGGGACCTACGAGCAGTACTTC; cdr3_aa: CASRTSGGTYEQYF; clone_size: NA; j_call: TRBJ2-7; v_call: TRBV7-9; d_call: TRBD2
cdr3_nt: TGTGCCAGCAGCCTGGGGCGCCAAGGTCAGCCCCAGCATTTT; cdr3_aa: CASSLGRQGQPQHF; clone_size: NA; j_call: TRBJ1-5; v_call: TRBV7-9; d_call: NA
cdr3_nt: TGTGCCAGCAGCGCCGGTCAAGTCTATGGCTACACCTTC; cdr3_aa: CASSAGQVYGYTF; clone_size: NA; j_call: TRBJ1-2; v_call: TRBV12-3/TRBV12-4; d_call: NA
cdr3_nt: TGCGCCAGCAGCCAACTACTCGCGGGGGCCGGCACAGATACGCAGTATTTT; cdr3_aa: CASSQLLAGAGTDTQYF; clone_size: NA; j_call: TRBJ2-3; v_call: TRBV4-1; d_call: NA
cdr3_nt: TGTGCCAGCAGCCCTCCCCGGGGTGGCTCAAAAAACTATGGCTACACCTTC; cdr3_aa: CASSPPRGGSKNYGYTF; clone_size: few; j_call: TRBJ1-2; v_call: TRBV3-1/TRBV3-2; d_call: NA
cdr3_nt: TGTGCCAGCAGTTACGCGGCGGGGGGCCCAACCTACGAGCAGTACTTC; cdr3_aa: CASSYAAGGPTYEQYF; clone_size: NA; j_call: TRBJ2-7; v_call: TRBV6-5; d_call: TRBD2
cdr3_nt: TGTGCCAGCCAGAACGACGGGAACACCATATATTTT; cdr3_aa: CASQNDGNTIYF; clone_size: NA; j_call: TRBJ1-3; v_call: TRBV6-5; d_call: NA
cdr3_nt: TGTGCCAGCAGGGTGACAGGGGACGGCTACACCTTC; cdr3_aa: CASRVTGDGYTF; clone_size: NA; j_call: TRBJ1-2; v_call: TRBV2; d_call: TRBD1
cdr3_nt: TGTGCCAGCAGCCGACGGACAGGGCCCTACGAGCAGTACTTC; cdr3_aa: CASSRRTGPYEQYF; clone_size: NA; j_call: TRBJ2-7; v_call: TRBV28; d_call: TRBD1
cdr3_nt: TGTGCCAGCAGTGAAGAGGAAGGGACAGGGCTCAATGAAAAACTGTTTTTT; cdr3_aa: CASSEEEGTGLNEKLFF; clone_size: NA; j_call: TRBJ1-4; v_call: TRBV2; d_call: TRBD1
cdr3_nt: TGTGCCAGCAGCTGGGGGGGACCTGGCTACACCTTC; cdr3_aa: CASSWGGPGYTF; clone_size: NA; j_call: TRBJ1-2; v_call: TRBV5-5; d_call: NA
cdr3_nt: TGTGCCAGCAGCTTAAACAGGGGATTTGGGATCAGCTTC; cdr3_aa: CASSLNRGFGISF; clone_size: few; j_call: TRBJ2-7; v_call: TRBV7-9; d_call: TRBD1
cdr3_nt: TGTGCCAGCAGGCGGGGGCTTCAAAACAATGAGCAGTTCTTC; cdr3_aa: CASRRGLQNNEQFF; clone_size: NA; j_call: TRBJ2-1; v_call: TRBV11-1; d_call: NA
cdr3_nt: TGCGCCAGCAGCTTGGCCGGGCTAGCGGGGGGCCGGGAGTACTTC; cdr3_aa: CASSLAGLAGGREYF; clone_size: NA; j_call: TRBJ2-7; v_call: TRBV5-1; d_call: TRBD2
cdr3_nt: TGTGCCAGCAGCCTACCAGGGGGAGACGAGCAGTACTTC; cdr3_aa: CASSLPGGDEQYF; clone_size: NA; j_call: TRBJ2-7; v_call: TRBV5-5; d_call: TRBD1
cdr3_nt: TGCGCCAGCAGCTCGGGGGACTCCACCTACGAGCAGTACTTC; cdr3_aa: CASSSGDSTYEQYF; clone_size: NA; j_call: TRBJ2-7; v_call: TRBV5-1; d_call: NA
cdr3_nt: TGTGCCAGCAGTCCCGGACAACCCTACGAGCAGTACTTC; cdr3_aa: CASSPGQPYEQYF; clone_size: NA; j_call: TRBJ2-7; v_call: TRBV6-6; d_call: NA
cdr3_nt: TGTGCCAGCAGCTTAGCCGAGGGCGGAGTGTCCTACGAGCAGTACTTC; cdr3_aa: CASSLAEGGVSYEQYF; clone_size: NA; j_call: TRBJ2-7; v_call: TRBV7-2; d_call: NA
cdr3_nt: TGTGCCAGCAGCTTAGGTCAAAGGACTGGTGGAGAGCCCCAGCATTTT; cdr3_aa: CASSLGQRTGGEPQHF; clone_size: NA; j_call: TRBJ1-5; v_call: TRBV7-9; d_call: NA